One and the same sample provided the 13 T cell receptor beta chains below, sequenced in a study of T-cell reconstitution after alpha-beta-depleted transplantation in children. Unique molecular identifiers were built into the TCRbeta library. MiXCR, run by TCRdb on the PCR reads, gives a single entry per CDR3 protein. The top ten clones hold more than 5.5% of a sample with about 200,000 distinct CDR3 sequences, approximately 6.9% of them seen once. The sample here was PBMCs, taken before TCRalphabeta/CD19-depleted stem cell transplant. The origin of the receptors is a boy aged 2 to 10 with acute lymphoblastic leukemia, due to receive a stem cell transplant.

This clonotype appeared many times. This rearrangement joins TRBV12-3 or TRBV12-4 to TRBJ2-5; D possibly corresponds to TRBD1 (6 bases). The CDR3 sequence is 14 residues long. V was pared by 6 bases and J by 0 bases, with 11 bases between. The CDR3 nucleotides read TGTGCCAGCAGAATACAGGGATACCAAGAGACCCAGTACTTC. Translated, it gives CASRIQGYQETQYF.

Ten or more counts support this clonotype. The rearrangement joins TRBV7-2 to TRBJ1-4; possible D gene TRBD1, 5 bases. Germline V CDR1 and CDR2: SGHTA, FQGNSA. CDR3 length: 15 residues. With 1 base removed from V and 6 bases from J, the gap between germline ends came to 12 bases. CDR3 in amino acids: CASSLDWQGYEKLFF. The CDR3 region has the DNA TGTGCCAGCAGCTTAGACTGGCAGGGATATGAAAAACTGTTTTTT. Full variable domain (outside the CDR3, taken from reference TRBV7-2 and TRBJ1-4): GAGVSQSPSNKVTEKGKDVELRCDPISGHTALYWYRQSLGQGLEFLIYFQGNSAPDKSGLPSDRFSAERTGGSVSTLTIQRTQQEDSAVYLCASSLDWQGYEKLFFGSGTQLSVL.

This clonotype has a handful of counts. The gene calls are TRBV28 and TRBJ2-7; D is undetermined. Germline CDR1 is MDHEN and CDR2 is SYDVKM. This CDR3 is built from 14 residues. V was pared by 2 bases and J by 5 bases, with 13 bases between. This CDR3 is CASSLTGNFHEQYF. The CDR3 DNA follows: TGTGCCAGCAGTTTAACGGGTAACTTCCACGAGCAGTACTTC. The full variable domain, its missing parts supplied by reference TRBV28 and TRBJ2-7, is DVKVTQSSRYLVKRTGEKVFLECVQDMDHENMFWYRQDPGLGLRLIYFSYDVKMKEKGDIPEGYSVSREKKERFSLILESASTNQTSMYLCASSLTGNFHEQYFGPGTRLTVT.

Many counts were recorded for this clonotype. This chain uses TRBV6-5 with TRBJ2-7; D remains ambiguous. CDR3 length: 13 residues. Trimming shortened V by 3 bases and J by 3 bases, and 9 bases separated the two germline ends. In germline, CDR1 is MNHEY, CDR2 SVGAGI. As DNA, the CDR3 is TGTGCCAGCAGTTATAATACCCTCTACGAGCAGTACTTC. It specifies CASSYNTLYEQYF.

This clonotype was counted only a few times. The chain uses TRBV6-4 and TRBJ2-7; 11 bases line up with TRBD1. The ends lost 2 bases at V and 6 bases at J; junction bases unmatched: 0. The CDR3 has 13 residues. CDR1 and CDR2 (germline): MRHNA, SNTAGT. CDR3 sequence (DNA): TGTGCCAGCAGTGACGGGACAGGGGGCGAGCAGTACTTC. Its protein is CASSDGTGGEQYF.

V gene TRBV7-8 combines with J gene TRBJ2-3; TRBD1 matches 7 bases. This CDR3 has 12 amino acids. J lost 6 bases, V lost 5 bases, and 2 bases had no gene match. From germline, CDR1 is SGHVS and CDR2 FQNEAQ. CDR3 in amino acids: CASSPDRDTQYF. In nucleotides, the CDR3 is TGTGCCAGCAGCCCGGACAGGGATACGCAGTATTTT.

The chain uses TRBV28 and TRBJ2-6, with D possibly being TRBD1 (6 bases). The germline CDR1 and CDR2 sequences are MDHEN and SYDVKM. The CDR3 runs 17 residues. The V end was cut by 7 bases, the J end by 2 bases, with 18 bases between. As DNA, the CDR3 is TGTGCCAGCACCCGAGGACAGTTTAATACTGGGGCCAACGTCCTGACTTTC. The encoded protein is CASTRGQFNTGANVLTF.

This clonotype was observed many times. The CDR3 spells CAISEIGLSGYTF. The DNA for the CDR3 is TGTGCCATCAGTGAAATCGGTCTAAGTGGCTACACCTTC. The rearrangement links TRBV10-3 to TRBJ1-2; D is undetermined. V was pared by 3 bases and J by 7 bases, with 12 bases between. The germline gives CDR1 ENHRY, CDR2 SYGVKD. The CDR3 totals 13 residues.

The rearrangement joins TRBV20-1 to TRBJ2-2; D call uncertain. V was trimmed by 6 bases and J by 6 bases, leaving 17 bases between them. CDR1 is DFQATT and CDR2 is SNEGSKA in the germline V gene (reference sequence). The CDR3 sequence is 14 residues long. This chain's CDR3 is CSARGSSTPGELFF. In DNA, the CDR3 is TGCAGTGCCCGAGGTAGTTCTACGCCCGGGGAGCTGTTTTTT.

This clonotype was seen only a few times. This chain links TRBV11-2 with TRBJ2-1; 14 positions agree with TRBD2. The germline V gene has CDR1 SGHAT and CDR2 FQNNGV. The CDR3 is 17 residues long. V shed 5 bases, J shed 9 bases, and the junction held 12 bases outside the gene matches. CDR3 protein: CASSPTTGTSGRGEQFF. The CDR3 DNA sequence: TGTGCCAGCAGCCCTACCACCGGGACTAGCGGGAGAGGTGAGCAGTTCTTC.

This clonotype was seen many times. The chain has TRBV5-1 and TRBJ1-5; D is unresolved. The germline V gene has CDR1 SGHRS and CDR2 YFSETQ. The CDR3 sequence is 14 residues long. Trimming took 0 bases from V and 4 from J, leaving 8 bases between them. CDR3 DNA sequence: TGCGCCAGCAGCTTGGACGGGTGGAATCAGCCCCAGCATTTT. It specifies CASSLDGWNQPQHF.

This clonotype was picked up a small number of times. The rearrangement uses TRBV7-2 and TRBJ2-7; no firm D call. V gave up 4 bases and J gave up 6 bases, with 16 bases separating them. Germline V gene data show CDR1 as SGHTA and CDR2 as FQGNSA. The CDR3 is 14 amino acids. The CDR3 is CASSWNRSHREQYF. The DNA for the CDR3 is TGTGCCAGCAGCTGGAACCGCAGTCATCGCGAGCAGTACTTC.

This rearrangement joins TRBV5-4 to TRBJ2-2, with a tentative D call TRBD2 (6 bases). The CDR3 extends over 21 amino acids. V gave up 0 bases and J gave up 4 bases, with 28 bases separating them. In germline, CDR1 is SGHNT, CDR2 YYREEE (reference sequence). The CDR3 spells CASSLAWGREKAPLGTGELFF. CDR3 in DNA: TGTGCCAGCAGCTTGGCGTGGGGTCGGGAGAAGGCCCCCCTCGGCACCGGGGAGCTGTTTTTT.